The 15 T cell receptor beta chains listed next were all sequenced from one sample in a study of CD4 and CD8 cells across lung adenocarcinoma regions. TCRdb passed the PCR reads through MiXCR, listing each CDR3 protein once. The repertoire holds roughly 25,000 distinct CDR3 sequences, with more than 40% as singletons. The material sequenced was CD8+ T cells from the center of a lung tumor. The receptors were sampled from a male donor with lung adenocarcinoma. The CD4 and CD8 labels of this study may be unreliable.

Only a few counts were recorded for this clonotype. The CDR3 loop is CASSVEGEGETQYF. DNA for the CDR3: TGTGCCAGCAGCGTCGAGGGTGAGGGGGAGACCCAGTACTTC. J is TRBJ2-5 and V is TRBV9; D is perhaps TRBD1 or TRBD2 (5 bases each). V was pared by 2 bases and J by 5 bases, with 13 bases between. Germline V CDR1 and CDR2: SGDLS, YYNGEE. The CDR3 runs to 14 residues.

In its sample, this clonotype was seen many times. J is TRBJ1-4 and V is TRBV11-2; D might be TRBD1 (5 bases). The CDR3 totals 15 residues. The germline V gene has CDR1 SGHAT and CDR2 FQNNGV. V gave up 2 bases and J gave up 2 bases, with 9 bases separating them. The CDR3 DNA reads TGTGCCAGCAGCTTAAGCCCAGGGACTAATGAAAAACTGTTTTTT. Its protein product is CASSLSPGTNEKLFF.

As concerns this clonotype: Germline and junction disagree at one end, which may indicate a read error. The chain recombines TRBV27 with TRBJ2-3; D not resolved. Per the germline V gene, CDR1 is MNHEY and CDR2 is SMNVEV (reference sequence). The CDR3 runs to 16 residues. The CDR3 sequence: CASRTAEDCFTDMQYF. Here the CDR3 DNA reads TGTGCCAGCCGTACAGCAGAGGATTGCTTCACAGATATGCAGTACTTT.

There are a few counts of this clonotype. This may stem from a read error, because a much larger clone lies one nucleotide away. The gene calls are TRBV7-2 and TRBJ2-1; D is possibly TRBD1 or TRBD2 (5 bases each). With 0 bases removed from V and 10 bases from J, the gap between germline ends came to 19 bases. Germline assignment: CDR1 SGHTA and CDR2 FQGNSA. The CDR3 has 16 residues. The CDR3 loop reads CASSLASGTYTYEQFF. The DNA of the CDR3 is TGTGCCAGCAGCTTAGCTTCCGGGACCTACACCTACGAGCAGTTCTTC. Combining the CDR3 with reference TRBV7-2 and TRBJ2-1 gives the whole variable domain GAGVSQSPSNKVTEKGKDVELRCDPISGHTALYWYRQSLGQGLEFLIYFQGNSAPDKSGLPSDRFSAERTGGSVSTLTIQRTQQEDSAVYLCASSLASGTYTYEQFFGPGTRLTVL.

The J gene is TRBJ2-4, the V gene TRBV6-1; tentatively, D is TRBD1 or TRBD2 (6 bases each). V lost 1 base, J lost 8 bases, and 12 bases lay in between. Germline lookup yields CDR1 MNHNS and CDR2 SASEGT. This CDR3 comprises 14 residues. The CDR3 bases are TGTGCCAGCAGTGAAGGAGGGGGGTGGGACATTCAGTACTTC. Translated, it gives CASSEGGGWDIQYF.

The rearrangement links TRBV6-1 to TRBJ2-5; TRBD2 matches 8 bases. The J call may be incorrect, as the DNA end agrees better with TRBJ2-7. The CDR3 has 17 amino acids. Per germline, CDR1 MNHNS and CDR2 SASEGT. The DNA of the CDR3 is TGTGCCAGCAGTGAACCCCCGTCTTCGGGAGGGCGTCGCGAGCAGTACTTC. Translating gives CASSEPPSSGGRREQYF.

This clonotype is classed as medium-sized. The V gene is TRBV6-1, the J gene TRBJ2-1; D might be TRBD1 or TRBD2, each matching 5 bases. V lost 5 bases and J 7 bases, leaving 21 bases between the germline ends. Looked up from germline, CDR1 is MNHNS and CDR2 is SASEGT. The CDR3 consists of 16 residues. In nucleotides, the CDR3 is TGTGCCAGCAGTCTAAGGGGAGACCCGGATAGGAATGAGCAGTTCTTC. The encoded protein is CASSLRGDPDRNEQFF.

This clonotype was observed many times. The CDR3 loop is CASSRDTADTQYF. The CDR3 DNA reads TGTGCCAGCAGCCGGGACACGGCAGATACGCAGTATTTT. The genes are TRBV6-1 and TRBJ2-3; tentative D call: TRBD1 (6 bases). V was clipped by 6 bases and J by 4 bases, with 11 bases between them. The CDR3 totals 13 residues. Per the germline V gene, CDR1 is MNHNS and CDR2 is SASEGT.

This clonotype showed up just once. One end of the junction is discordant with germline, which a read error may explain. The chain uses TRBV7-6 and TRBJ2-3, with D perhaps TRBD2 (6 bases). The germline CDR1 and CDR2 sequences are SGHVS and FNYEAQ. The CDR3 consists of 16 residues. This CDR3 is CASRFAGLLAKDTQYF. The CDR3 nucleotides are TGTGCCAGCCGCTTCGCGGGGCTCCTAGCCAAAGATACTCAGTATTTT.

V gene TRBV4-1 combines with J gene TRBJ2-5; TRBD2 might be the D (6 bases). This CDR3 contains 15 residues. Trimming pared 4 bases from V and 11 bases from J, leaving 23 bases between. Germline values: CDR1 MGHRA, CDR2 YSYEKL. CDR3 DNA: TGCGCCAGCAGCCTTCGGAGCGGGTACACAGATACGCAGTACTTC. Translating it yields CASSLRSGYTDTQYF.

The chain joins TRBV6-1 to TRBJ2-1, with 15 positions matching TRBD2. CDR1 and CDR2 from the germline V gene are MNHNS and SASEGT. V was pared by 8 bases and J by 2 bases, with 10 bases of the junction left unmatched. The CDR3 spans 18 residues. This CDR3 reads CASDLGLAGGRTYNEQFF. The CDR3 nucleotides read TGTGCCAGCGATTTAGGACTAGCGGGGGGGCGGACCTACAATGAGCAGTTCTTC.

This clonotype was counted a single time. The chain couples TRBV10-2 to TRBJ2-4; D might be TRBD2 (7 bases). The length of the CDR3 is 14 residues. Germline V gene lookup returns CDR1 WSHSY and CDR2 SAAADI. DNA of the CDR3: TGCGCGAGGCGCGGGGGCTGGGACCAAGACACCCAGTACTTC. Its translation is CARRGGWDQDTQYF.

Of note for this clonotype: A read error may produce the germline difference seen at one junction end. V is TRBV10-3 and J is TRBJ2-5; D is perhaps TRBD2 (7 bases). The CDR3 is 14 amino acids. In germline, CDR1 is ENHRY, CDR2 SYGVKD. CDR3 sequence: CAGGGGGNPDTQYF. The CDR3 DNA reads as TGTGCGGGGGGGGGGGGCGGTAACCCAGATACCCAGTATTTC.

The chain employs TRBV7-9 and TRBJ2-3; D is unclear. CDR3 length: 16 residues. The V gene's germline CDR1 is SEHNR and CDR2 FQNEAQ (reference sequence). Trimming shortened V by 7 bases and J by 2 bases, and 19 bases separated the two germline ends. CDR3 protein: CASTSTEKWDTDTQYF. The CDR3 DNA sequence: TGTGCCAGCACCAGCACCGAAAAATGGGACACAGATACGCAGTATTTT. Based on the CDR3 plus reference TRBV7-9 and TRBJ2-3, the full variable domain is DTGVSQNPRHKITKRGQNVTFRCDPISEHNRLYWYRQTLGQGPEFLTYFQNEAQLEKSRLLSDRFSAERPKGSFSTLEIQRTEQGDSAMYLCASTSTEKWDTDTQYFGPGTRLTVL.

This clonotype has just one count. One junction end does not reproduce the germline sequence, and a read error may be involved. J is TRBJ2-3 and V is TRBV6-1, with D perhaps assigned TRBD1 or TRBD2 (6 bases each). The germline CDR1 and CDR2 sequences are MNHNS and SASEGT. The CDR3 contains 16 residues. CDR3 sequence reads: CASSDWGRGATNTQYF. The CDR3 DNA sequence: TGTGCCAGCAGCGACTGGGGGCGGGGAGCCACAAATACGCAGTATTTT.